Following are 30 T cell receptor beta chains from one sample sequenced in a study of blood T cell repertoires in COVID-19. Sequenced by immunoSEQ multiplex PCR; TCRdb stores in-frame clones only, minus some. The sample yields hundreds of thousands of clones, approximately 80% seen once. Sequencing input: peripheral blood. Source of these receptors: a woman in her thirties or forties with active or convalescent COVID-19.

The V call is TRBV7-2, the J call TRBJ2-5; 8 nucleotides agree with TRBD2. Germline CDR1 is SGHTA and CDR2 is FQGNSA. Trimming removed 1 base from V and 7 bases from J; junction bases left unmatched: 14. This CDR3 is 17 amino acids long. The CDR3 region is CASSLGGSGVDSGTQYF. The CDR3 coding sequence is TGTGCCAGCAGCTTAGGGGGTAGCGGGGTCGATTCGGGGACCCAGTACTTC.

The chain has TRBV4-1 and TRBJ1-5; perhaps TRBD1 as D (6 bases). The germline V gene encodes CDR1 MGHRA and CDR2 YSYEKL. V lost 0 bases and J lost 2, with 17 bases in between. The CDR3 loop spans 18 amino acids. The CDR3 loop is CASSQESAGGWGNQPQHF. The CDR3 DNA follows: TGCGCCAGCAGCCAAGAGAGTGCGGGGGGCTGGGGCAATCAGCCCCAGCATTTT.

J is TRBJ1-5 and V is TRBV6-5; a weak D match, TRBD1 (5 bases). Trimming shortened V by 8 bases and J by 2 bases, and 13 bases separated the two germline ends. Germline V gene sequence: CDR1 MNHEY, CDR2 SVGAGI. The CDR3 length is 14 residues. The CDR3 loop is CASYVGGGNQPQHF. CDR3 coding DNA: TGTGCCAGCTACGTGGGGGGGGGCAATCAGCCCCAGCATTTT.

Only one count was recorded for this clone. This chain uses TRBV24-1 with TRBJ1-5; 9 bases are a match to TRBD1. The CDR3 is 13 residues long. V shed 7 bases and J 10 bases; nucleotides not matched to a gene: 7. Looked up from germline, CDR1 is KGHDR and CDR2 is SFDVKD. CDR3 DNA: TGTGCCACCAGCGATGGACAGGGGCTCCCCCAGCATTTT. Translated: CATSDGQGLPQHF.

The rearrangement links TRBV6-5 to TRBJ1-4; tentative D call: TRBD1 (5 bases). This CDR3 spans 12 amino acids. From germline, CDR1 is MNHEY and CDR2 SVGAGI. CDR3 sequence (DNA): TGTGCAGCGGGGGGAACTAATGAAAAACTGTTTTTT. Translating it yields CAAGGTNEKLFF.

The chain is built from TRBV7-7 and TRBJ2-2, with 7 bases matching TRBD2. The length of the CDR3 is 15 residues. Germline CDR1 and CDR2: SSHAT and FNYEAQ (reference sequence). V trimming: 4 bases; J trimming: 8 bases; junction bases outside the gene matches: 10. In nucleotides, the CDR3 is TGTGCCAGCAGCTCCCGACTAGCTGGGGTGGGGGAGCTGTTTTTT. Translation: CASSSRLAGVGELFF.

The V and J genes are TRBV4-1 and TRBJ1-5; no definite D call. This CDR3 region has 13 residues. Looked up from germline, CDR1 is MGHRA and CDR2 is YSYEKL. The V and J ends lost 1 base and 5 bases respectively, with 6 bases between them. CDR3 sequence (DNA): TGCGCCAGCAGCCAAGGACGGGATCAGCCCCAGCATTTT. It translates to CASSQGRDQPQHF.

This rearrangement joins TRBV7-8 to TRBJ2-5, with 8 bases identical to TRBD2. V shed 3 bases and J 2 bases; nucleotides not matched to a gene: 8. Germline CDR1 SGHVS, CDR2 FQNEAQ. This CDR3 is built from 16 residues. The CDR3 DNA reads TGTGCCAGCAGCTTTTCCCGGACTAGCCGGCAAGAGACCCAGTACTTC. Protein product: CASSFSRTSRQETQYF.

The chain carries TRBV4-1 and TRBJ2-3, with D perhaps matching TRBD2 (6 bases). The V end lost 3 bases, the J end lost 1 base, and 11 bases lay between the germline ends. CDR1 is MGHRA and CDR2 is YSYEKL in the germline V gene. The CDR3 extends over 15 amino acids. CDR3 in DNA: TGCGCCAGCAGCCAGCTAGGACTACGCACAGATACGCAGTATTTT. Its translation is CASSQLGLRTDTQYF.

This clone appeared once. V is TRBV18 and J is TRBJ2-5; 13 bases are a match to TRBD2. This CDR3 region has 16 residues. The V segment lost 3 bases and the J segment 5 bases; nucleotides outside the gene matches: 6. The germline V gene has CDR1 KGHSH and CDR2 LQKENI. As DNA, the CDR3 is TGTGCCAGCTCACCCAGACTAGCGGGGGGTCTGGAGACCCAGTACTTC. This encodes CASSPRLAGGLETQYF.

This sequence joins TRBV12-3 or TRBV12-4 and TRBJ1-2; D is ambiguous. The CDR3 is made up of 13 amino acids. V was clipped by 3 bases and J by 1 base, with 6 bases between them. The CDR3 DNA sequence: TGTGCCAGCAGTTTGAGAGATAACTATGGCTACACCTTC. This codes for CASSLRDNYGYTF.

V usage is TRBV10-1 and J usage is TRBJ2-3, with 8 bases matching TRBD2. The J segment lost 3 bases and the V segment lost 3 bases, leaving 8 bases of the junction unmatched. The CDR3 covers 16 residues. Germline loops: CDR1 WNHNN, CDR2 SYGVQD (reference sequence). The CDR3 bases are TGCGCCAGCAGTGATGGGAGAGCGGGGGTAACAGATACGCAGTATTTT. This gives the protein CASSDGRAGVTDTQYF.

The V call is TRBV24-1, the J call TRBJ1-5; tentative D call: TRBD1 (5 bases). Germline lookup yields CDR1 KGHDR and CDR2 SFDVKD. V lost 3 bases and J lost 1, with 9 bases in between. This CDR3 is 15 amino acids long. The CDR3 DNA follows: TGTGCCACCAGTGATGAAGGGGTGAGCAATCAGCCCCAGCATTTT. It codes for CATSDEGVSNQPQHF.

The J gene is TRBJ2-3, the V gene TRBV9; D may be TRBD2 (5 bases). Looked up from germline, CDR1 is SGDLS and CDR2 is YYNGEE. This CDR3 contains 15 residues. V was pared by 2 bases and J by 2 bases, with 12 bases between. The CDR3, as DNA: TGTGCCAGCAGCGTCGGGGTGCTGGACACAGATACGCAGTATTTT. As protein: CASSVGVLDTDTQYF.

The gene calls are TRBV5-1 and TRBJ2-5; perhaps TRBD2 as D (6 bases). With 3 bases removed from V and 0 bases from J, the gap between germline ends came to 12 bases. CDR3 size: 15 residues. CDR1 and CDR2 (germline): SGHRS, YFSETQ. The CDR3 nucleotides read TGCGCCAGCAGCTCGGACTACCCCTACCAAGAGACCCAGTACTTC. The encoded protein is CASSSDYPYQETQYF. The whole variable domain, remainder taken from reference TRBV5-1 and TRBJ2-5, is KAGVTQTPRYLIKTRGQQVTLSCSPISGHRSVSWYQQTPGQGLQFLFEYFSETQRNKGNFPGRFSGRQFSNSRSEMNVSTLELGDSALYLCASSSDYPYQETQYFGPGTRLLVL.

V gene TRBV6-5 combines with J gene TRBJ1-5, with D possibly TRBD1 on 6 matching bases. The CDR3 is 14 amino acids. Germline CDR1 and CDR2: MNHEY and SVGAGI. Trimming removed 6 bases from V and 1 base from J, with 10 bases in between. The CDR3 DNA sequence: TGTGCCAGCAGATTACAGGGAAGCAATCAGCCCCAGCATTTT. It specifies CASRLQGSNQPQHF.

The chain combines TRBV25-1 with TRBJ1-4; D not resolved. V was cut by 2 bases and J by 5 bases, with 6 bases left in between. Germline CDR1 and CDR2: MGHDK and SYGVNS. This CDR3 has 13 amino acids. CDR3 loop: CASSEDTNEKLFF. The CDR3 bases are TGTGCCAGCAGTGAAGACACGAATGAAAAACTGTTTTTT.

This CDR3 reads CANKQNSVYEQYF. CDR3 DNA sequence: TGTGCCAACAAACAGAACAGTGTCTACGAGCAGTACTTC. The chain is built from TRBV6-5 and TRBJ2-7; D is uncertain. V was trimmed by 10 bases and J by 3 bases, leaving 16 bases between them. Germline CDR1 is MNHEY and CDR2 is SVGAGI. This CDR3 has 13 amino acids.

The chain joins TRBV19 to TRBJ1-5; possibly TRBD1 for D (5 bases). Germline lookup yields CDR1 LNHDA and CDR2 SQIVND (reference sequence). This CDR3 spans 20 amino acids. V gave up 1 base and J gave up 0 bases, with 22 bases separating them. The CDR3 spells CASSIGVSGSRGYSNQPQHF. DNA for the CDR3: TGTGCCAGTAGTATAGGTGTTTCGGGGTCCCGGGGGTATAGCAATCAGCCCCAGCATTTT.

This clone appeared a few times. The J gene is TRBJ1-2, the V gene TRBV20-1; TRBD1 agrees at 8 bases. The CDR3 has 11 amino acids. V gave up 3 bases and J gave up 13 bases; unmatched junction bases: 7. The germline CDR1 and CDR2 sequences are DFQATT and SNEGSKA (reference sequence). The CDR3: CSARPTGESTF. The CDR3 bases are TGCAGTGCTAGGCCGACAGGGGAGTCCACCTTC.

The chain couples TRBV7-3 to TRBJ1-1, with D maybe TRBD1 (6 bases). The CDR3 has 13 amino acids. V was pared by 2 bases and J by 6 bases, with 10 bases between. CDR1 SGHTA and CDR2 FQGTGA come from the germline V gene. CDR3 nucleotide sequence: TGTGCCAGCAGCTTACTAACAGGGTCTGAAGCTTTCTTT. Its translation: CASSLLTGSEAFF.

CDR3 sequence reads: CASIRDPRANYGYTF. CDR3 bases: TGTGCCAGCATCCGTGACCCTAGAGCTAACTATGGCTACACCTTC. The chain joins TRBV2 to TRBJ1-2; no clear D. Germline assignment: CDR1 SNHLY and CDR2 FYNNEI. Trimming pared 7 bases from V and 0 bases from J, leaving 15 bases between. The CDR3 runs 15 residues.

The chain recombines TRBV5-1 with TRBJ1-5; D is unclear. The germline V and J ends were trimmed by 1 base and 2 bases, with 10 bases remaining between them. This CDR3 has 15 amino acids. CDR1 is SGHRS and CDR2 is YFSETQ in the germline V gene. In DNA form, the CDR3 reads TGCGCCAGCAGCTTGAGTGGTTCGGGCAATCAGCCCCAGCATTTT. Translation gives CASSLSGSGNQPQHF.

The CDR3 region is CASSWTQGPGAYTF. CDR3 bases: TGTGCCAGCAGCTGGACCCAGGGTCCTGGCGCCTACACCTTC. This chain links TRBV7-9 with TRBJ1-2, with a possible D match to TRBD1 (5 bases). This CDR3 region has 14 residues. CDR1 SEHNR and CDR2 FQNEAQ come from the germline V gene (reference sequence). The V gene lost 4 bases and the J gene lost 10 bases, with 19 bases spanning the gap. Combining the CDR3 with reference TRBV7-9 and TRBJ1-2 gives the whole variable domain DTGVSQNPRHKITKRGQNVTFRCDPISEHNRLYWYRQTLGQGPEFLTYFQNEAQLEKSRLLSDRFSAERPKGSFSTLEIQRTEQGDSAMYLCASSWTQGPGAYTFGSGTRLTVV.

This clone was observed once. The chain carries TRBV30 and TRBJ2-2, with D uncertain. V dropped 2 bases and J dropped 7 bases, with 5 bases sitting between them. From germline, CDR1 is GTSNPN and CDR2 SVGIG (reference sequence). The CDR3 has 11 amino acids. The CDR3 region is CAWSPGGELFF. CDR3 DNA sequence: TGTGCCTGGAGTCCCGGCGGGGAGCTGTTTTTT.

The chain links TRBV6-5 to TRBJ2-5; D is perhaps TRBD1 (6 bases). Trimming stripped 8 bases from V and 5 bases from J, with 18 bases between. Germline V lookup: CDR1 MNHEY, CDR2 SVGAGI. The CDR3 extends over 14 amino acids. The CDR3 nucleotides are TGTGCCAGCCAATACGGTAGGGGGTACGAGACCCAGTACTTC. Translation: CASQYGRGYETQYF.

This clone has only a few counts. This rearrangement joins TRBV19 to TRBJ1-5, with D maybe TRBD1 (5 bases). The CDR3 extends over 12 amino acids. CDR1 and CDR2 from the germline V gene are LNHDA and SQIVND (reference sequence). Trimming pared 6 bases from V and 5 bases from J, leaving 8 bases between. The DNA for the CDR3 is TGTGCCAGTAGCGACAGCCATCAGCCCCAGCATTTT. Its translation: CASSDSHQPQHF.

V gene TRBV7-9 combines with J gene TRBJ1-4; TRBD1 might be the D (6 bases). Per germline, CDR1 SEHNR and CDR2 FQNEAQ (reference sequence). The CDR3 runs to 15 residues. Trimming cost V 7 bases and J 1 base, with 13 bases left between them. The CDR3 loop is CASTEVRGTNEKLFF. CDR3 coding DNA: TGTGCCAGCACAGAAGTCAGGGGAACTAATGAAAAACTGTTTTTT.

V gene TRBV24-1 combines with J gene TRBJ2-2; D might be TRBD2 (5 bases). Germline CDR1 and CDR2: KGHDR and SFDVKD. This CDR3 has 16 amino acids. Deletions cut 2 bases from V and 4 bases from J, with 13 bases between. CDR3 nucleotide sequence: TGTGCCACCAGTGATTGGCCAGGCGGAGGCACCGGGGAGCTGTTTTTT. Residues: CATSDWPGGGTGELFF.

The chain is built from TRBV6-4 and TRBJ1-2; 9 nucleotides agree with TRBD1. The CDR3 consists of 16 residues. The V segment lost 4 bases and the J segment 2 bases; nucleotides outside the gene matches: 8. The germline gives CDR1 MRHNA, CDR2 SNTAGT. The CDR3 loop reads CASSAGGQGGNYGYTF. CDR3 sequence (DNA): TGTGCCAGCAGTGCCGGGGGACAGGGAGGGAACTATGGCTACACCTTC.